One sample yielded the 16 T cell receptor beta chains listed below, sequenced in a study of T cells in narcolepsy. Clones were read by immunoSEQ multiplex PCR, and TCRdb kept only the in-frame ones, dropping some. In the table there are tens of thousands of clones, approximately 90% of which are singletons. Material: CD45RA- memory CD4+ T cells from PBMCs. The receptors derive from a human donor with narcolepsy.

This clone was counted a single time. V usage is TRBV9 and J usage is TRBJ2-5, with 8 bases identical to TRBD1. Germline lookup yields CDR1 SGDLS and CDR2 YYNGEE. This CDR3 has 13 residues. Trimming took 4 bases from V and 6 from J; bases not matched to a gene: 5. This CDR3 is CASSPGQGQTQYF. The CDR3 nucleotides are TGTGCCAGCAGCCCTGGACAGGGCCAGACCCAGTACTTC.

This rearrangement joins TRBV27 to TRBJ2-2, with a tentative D call TRBD1 (6 bases). CDR1 MNHEY and CDR2 SMNVEV come from the germline V gene (reference sequence). This CDR3 comprises 16 residues. Deletions cut 5 bases from V and 4 bases from J, with 17 bases between. The DNA for the CDR3 is TGTGCCAGCAGTCCTAGAGGGGGAGAGATCACCGGGGAGCTGTTTTTT. It codes for CASSPRGGEITGELFF.

The chain carries TRBV9 and TRBJ2-7; tentative D call: TRBD2 (5 bases). Germline CDR1 is SGDLS and CDR2 is YYNGEE. The CDR3 contains 15 residues. V gave up 0 bases and J gave up 4 bases, with 14 bases separating them. CDR3 sequence: CASSVATGFSYEQYF. The CDR3 region has the DNA TGTGCCAGCAGCGTAGCTACGGGGTTTAGTTACGAGCAGTACTTC.

This rearrangement joins TRBV2 to TRBJ1-2; maybe TRBD1 (5 bases). The CDR3 length is 15 residues. Trimming took 8 bases from V and 1 from J, leaving 17 bases between them. Germline V gives CDR1 SNHLY, CDR2 FYNNEI. The CDR3 DNA is TGTGCCAGCTCCTTTGGGACTCCACTTAACTATGGCTACACCTTC. Translated: CASSFGTPLNYGYTF.

The rearrangement joins TRBV30 to TRBJ1-1; D gene ambiguous. The CDR3 runs 15 residues. Between the trimmed V and J ends, which lost 6 bases and 0 bases, there was a span of 17 bases. CDR1 and CDR2 (germline): GTSNPN, SVGIG (reference sequence). In DNA form, the CDR3 reads TGTGCCTGCCACCTACCACGGGGAGTGAACACTGAAGCTTTCTTT. This translates into CACHLPRGVNTEAFF.

The sample holds a few counts of this clone. The chain links TRBV10-3 to TRBJ1-3; no clear D. The CDR3 has 12 residues. Germline CDR1 and CDR2: ENHRY and SYGVKD. Trimming left V 7 bases short and J 0 bases short, with 4 bases between. CDR3 loop: CAIKASGNTIYF. CDR3 nucleotides: TGTGCCATCAAGGCCTCTGGAAACACCATATATTTT.

The rearrangement uses TRBV19 and TRBJ2-7; 12 nucleotides line up with TRBD2. The CDR3 runs to 16 residues. From germline, CDR1 is LNHDA and CDR2 SQIVND (reference sequence). J was trimmed by 3 bases and V by 3 bases; bases with no gene match: 6. CDR3 in amino acids: CASSISTSGSNYEQYF. In nucleotides, the CDR3 is TGTGCCAGTAGTATCTCGACTAGCGGGAGCAACTACGAGCAGTACTTC.

The rearrangement uses TRBV19 and TRBJ2-2; 7 nucleotides agree with TRBD1. J was trimmed by 1 base and V by 3 bases; bases with no gene match: 5. The length of the CDR3 is 16 residues. CDR1 LNHDA and CDR2 SQIVND come from the germline V gene (reference sequence). This CDR3 reads CASSIPRTGNTGELFF. CDR3 DNA: TGTGCCAGTAGTATCCCCAGGACAGGGAACACCGGGGAGCTGTTTTTT. Full variable domain (missing parts from reference TRBV19 and TRBJ2-2): DGGITQSPKYLFRKEGQNVTLSCEQNLNHDAMYWYRQDPGQGLRLIYYSQIVNDFQKGDIAEGYSVSREKKESFPLTVTSAQKNPTAFYLCASSIPRTGNTGELFFGEGSRLTVL.

The chain employs TRBV2 and TRBJ1-5; D gene unclear. Germline loops: CDR1 SNHLY, CDR2 FYNNEI. The CDR3 consists of 13 residues. V was cut by 1 base and J by 5 bases, with 6 bases left in between. The CDR3 sequence is CASSEGPDQPQHF. Written as DNA, the CDR3 is TGTGCCAGCAGTGAAGGTCCAGATCAGCCCCAGCATTTT.

V is TRBV6-1 and J is TRBJ2-3, with 11 nucleotides matching TRBD2. Per the germline V gene, CDR1 is MNHNS and CDR2 is SASEGT. This CDR3 is built from 15 residues. The V gene end was trimmed by 8 bases and the J gene end by 4 bases; junction bases not matched to a gene: 8. In DNA form, the CDR3 reads TGTGCCAGCGGACGGACTAGCGGGTTACCAGATACGCAGTATTTT. It specifies CASGRTSGLPDTQYF.

V and J are TRBV7-6 and TRBJ2-2; D remains ambiguous. The CDR3 runs 13 residues. With 5 bases removed from V and 1 base from J, the gap between germline ends came to 5 bases. Germline-derived CDR1 and CDR2 are SGHVS and FNYEAQ. The DNA for the CDR3 is TGTGCCAGCAGCCCATTGAACACCGGGGAGCTGTTTTTT. It is translated as CASSPLNTGELFF.

The rearrangement joins TRBV11-2 to TRBJ1-6; D unclear. The CDR3 length is 16 residues. The germline gives CDR1 SGHAT, CDR2 FQNNGV. Trimming pared 0 bases from V and 16 bases from J, leaving 22 bases between. CDR3 bases: TGTGCCAGCAGCTTAGATCACGACGCATCGGTATACTGGCTCCACTTT. Translating gives CASSLDHDASVYWLHF.

The chain couples TRBV7-8 to TRBJ2-7; TRBD2 agrees at 11 bases. The J segment lost 6 bases and the V segment lost 1 base, leaving 8 bases of the junction unmatched. Germline V gene sequence: CDR1 SGHVS, CDR2 FQNEAQ. This CDR3 has 16 amino acids. The CDR3: CASSLGGRLAGPEQYF. DNA for the CDR3: TGTGCCAGCAGCTTAGGGGGGCGACTAGCGGGACCCGAGCAGTACTTC.

This clone was found once. This rearrangement joins TRBV7-9 to TRBJ1-3; no clear D. This CDR3 comprises 14 residues. Germline-derived CDR1 and CDR2 are SEHNR and FQNEAQ (reference sequence). With 10 bases removed from V and 0 bases from J, the gap between germline ends came to 13 bases. This CDR3 is CAIEEARSGNTIYF. For the CDR3, the DNA is TGTGCCATCGAGGAGGCCCGCTCTGGAAACACCATATATTTT.

The CDR3 loop reads CASKYRQTYEQYF. The CDR3 coding sequence is TGTGCCAGCAAGTACAGGCAGACCTACGAGCAGTACTTC. The chain combines TRBV2 with TRBJ2-7, with a possible D match to TRBD1 (5 bases). The V gene's germline CDR1 is SNHLY and CDR2 FYNNEI. This CDR3 is built from 13 residues. V lost 7 bases to trimming and J lost 2 bases, with 12 bases between them.

The CDR3 here is CASSEGTGVEQYF. The DNA for the CDR3 is TGCGCCAGCAGCGAAGGGACAGGGGTCGAGCAGTACTTC. The rearrangement joins TRBV5-1 to TRBJ2-7; TRBD1 matches at 10 bases. The CDR3 spans 13 residues. Germline V gives CDR1 SGHRS, CDR2 YFSETQ. After removal of 4 bases from V and 6 bases from J, the junction contained 4 bases not matched to a gene.